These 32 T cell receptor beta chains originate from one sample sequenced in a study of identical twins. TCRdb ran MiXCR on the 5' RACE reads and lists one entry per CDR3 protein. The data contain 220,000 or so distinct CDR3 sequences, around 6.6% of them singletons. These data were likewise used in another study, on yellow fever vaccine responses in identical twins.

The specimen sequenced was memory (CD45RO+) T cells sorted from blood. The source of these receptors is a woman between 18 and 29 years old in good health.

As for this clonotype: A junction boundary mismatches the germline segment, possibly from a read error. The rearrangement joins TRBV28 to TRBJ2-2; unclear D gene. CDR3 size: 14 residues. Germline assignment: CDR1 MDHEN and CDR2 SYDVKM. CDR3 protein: CVSSLYGNTGELFF. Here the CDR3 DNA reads TGTGTCAGCAGTTTATACGGGAACACCGGGGAGCTGTTTTTT.

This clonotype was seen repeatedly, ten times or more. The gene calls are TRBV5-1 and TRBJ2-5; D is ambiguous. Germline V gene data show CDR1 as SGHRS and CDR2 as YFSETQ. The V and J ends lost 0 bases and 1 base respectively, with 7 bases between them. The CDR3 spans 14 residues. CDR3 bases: TGCGCCAGCAGCTTGGAGTCAGGCCAAGAGACCCAGTACTTC. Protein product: CASSLESGQETQYF. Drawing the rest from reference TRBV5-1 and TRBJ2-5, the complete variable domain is KAGVTQTPRYLIKTRGQQVTLSCSPISGHRSVSWYQQTPGQGLQFLFEYFSETQRNKGNFPGRFSGRQFSNSRSEMNVSTLELGDSALYLCASSLESGQETQYFGPGTRLLVL.

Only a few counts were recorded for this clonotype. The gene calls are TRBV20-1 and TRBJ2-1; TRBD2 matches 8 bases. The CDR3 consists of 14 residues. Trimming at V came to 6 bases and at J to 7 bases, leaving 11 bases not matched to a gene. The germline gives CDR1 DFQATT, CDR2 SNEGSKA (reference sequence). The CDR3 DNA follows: TGCAGTGCAAGCCCGGGCGGGGGGAGAAATGAGCAGTTCTTC. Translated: CSASPGGGRNEQFF.

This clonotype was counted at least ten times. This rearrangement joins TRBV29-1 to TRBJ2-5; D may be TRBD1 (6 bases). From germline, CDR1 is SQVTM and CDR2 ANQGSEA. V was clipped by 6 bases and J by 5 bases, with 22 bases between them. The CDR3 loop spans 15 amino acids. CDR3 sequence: CSVNTPGDPRETQYF. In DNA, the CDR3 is TGCAGCGTGAACACGCCAGGGGATCCGAGGGAGACCCAGTACTTC.

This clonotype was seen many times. The CDR3 region is CASAIEPGQFNEQFF. CDR3 DNA sequence: TGTGCCAGCGCTATTGAACCGGGACAGTTCAATGAGCAGTTCTTC. V is TRBV11-2 and J is TRBJ2-1; 7 nucleotides match TRBD1. CDR3 length: 15 amino acids. CDR1 SGHAT and CDR2 FQNNGV come from the germline V gene. After removal of 8 bases from V and 6 bases from J, the junction contained 13 bases not matched to a gene.

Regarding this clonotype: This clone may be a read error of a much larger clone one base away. The CDR3 sequence is CATSDPGTRGREPPIGEQFF. The CDR3 DNA reads as TGTGCCACCAGTGACCCCGGGACTCGCGGGAGAGAACCCCCCATTGGTGAGCAGTTCTTC. The J gene is TRBJ2-1, the V gene TRBV24-1; 7 positions match TRBD2. V was pared by 4 bases and J by 9 bases, with 26 bases of the junction left unmatched. The CDR3 has 20 residues. CDR1 and CDR2 (germline): KGHDR, SFDVKD.

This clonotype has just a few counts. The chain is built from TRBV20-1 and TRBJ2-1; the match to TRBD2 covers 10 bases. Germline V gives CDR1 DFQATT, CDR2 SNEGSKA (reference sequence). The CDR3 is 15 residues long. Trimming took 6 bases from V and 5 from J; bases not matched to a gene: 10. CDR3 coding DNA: TGCAGTGCCGTCGAACTAGCGGGGAGGAACAATGAGCAGTTCTTC. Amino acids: CSAVELAGRNNEQFF.

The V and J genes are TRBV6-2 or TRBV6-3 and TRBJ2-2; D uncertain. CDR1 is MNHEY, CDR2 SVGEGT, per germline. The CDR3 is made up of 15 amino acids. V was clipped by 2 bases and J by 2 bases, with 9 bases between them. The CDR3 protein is CASSYPDGNTGELFF. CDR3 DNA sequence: TGTGCCAGCAGTTACCCTGACGGCAACACCGGGGAGCTGTTTTTT.

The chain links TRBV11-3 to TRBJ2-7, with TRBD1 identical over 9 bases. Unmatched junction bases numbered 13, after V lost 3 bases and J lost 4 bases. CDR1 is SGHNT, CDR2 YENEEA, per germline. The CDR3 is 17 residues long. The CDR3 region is CASSLGATGGIGYEQYF. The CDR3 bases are TGTGCCAGCAGCTTGGGGGCAACAGGGGGCATCGGATACGAGCAGTACTTC.

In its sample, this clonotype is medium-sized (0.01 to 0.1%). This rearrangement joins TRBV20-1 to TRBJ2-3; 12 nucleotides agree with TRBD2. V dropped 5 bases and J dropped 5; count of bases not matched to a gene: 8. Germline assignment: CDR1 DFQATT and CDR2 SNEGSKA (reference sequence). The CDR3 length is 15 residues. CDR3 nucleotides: TGCAGTGCTGGTAGACTAGCGGGAGTGGGAGATACGCAGTATTTT. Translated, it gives CSAGRLAGVGDTQYF.

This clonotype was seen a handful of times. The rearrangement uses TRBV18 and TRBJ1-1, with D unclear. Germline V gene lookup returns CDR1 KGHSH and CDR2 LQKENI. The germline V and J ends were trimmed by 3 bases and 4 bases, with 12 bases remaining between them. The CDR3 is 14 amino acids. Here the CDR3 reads CASSPVRVGTEAFF. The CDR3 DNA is TGTGCCAGCTCACCGGTCCGGGTGGGCACTGAAGCTTTCTTT.

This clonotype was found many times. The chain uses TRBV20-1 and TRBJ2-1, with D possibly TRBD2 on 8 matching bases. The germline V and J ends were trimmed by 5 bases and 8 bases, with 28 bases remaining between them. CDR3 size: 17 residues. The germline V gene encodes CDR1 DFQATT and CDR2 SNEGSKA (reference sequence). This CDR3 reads CSAEWARSGRGGDEQFF. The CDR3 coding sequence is TGCAGTGCTGAATGGGCTCGAAGCGGGAGAGGGGGCGATGAGCAGTTCTTC.

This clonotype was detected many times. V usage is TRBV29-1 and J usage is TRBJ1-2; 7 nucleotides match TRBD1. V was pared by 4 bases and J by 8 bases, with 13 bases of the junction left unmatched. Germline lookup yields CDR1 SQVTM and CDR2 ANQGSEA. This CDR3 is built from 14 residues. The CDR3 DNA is TGCAGCGTTGTGACAGGGTTGGGCTACGCGGGCTACACCTTC. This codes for CSVVTGLGYAGYTF.

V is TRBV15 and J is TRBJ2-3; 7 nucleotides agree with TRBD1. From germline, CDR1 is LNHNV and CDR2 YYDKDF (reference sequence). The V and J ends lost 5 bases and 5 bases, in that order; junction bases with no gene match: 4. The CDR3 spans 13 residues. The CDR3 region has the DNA TGTGCCACCAGCCACCGGACAGGAGATACGCAGTATTTT. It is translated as CATSHRTGDTQYF.

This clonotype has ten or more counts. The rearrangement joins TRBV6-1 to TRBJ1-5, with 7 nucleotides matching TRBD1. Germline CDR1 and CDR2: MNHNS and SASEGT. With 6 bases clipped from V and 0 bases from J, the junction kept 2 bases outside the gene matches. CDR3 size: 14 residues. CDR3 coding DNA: TGTGCCAGCAGAAGGGGGCCTAGCAATCAGCCCCAGCATTTT. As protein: CASRRGPSNQPQHF.

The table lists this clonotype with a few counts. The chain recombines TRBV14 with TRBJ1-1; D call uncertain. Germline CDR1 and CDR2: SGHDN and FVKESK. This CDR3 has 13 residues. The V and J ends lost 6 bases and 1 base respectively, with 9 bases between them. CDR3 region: CASSDWGNTEAFF. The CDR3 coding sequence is TGTGCCAGCAGTGATTGGGGGAACACTGAAGCTTTCTTT.

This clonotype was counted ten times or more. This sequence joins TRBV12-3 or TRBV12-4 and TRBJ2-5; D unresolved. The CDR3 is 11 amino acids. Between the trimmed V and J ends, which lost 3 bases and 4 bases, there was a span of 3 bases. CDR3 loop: CASSFSETQYF. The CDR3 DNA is TGTGCCAGCAGTTTCTCAGAGACCCAGTACTTC.

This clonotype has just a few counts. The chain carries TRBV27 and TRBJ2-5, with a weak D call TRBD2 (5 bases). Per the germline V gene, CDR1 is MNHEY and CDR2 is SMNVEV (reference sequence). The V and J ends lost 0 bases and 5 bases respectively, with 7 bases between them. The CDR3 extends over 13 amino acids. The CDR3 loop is CASSLSRVETQYF. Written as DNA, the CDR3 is TGTGCCAGCAGTTTATCGAGGGTGGAGACCCAGTACTTC.

The DNA for the CDR3 is TGCAGTGCTAGAGATCTAGCGGGAGGGCCCTGGGAGACCCAGTACTTC. This translates into CSARDLAGGPWETQYF. The chain joins TRBV20-1 to TRBJ2-5, with 12 bases lining up with TRBD2. The V and J ends lost 0 bases and 5 bases, in that order; junction bases with no gene match: 7. Germline CDR1 is DFQATT and CDR2 is SNEGSKA (reference sequence). The CDR3 contains 16 residues.

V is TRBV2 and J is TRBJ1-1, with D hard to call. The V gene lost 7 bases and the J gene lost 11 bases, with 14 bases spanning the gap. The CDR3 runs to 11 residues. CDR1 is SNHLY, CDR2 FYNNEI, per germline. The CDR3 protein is CASTEWRGAFF. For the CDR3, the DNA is TGTGCCAGCACGGAATGGCGTGGGGCTTTCTTT.

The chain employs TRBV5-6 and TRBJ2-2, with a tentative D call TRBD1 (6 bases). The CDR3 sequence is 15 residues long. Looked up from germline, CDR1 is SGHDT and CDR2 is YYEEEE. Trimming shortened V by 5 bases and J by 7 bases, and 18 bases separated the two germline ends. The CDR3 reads CASSSGQLNDGELFF. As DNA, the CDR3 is TGTGCCAGCAGTTCCGGACAGCTGAACGACGGGGAGCTGTTTTTT.

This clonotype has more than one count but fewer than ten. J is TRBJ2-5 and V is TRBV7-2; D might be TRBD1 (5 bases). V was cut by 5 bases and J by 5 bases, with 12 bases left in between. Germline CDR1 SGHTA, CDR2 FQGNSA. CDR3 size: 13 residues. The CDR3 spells CASSRQGGETQYF. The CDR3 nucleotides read TGTGCCAGCAGCCGCCAGGGTGGGGAGACCCAGTACTTC. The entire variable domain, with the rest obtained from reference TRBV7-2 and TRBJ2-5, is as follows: GAGVSQSPSNKVTEKGKDVELRCDPISGHTALYWYRQSLGQGLEFLIYFQGNSAPDKSGLPSDRFSAERTGGSVSTLTIQRTQQEDSAVYLCASSRQGGETQYFGPGTRLLVL.

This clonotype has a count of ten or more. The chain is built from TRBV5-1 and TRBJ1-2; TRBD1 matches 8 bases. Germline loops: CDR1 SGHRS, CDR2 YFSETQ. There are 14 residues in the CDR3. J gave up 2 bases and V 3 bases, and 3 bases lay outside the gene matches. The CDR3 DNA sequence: TGCGCCAGCAGCTCACACAGGGGGAACTATGGCTACACCTTC. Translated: CASSSHRGNYGYTF.

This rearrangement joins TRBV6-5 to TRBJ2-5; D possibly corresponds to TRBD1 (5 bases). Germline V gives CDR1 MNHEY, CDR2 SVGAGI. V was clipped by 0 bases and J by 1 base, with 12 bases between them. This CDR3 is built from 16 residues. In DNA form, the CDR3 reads TGTGCCAGCAGTTACTCGTGGACACCCTCCCAAGAGACCCAGTACTTC. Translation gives CASSYSWTPSQETQYF.

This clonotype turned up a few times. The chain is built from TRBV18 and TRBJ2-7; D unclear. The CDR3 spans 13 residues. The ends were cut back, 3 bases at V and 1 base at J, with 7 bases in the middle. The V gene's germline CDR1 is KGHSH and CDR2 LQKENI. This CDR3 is CASSPRQSYEQYV. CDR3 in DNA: TGTGCCAGCTCACCTCGGCAATCCTACGAGCAGTACGTC.

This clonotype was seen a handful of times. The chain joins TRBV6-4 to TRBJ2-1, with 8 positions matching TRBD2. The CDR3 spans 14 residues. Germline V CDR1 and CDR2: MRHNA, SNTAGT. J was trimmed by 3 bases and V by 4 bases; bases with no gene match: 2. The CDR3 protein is CASSATSGYNEQFF. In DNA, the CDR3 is TGTGCCAGCAGTGCCACTAGCGGCTACAATGAGCAGTTCTTC.

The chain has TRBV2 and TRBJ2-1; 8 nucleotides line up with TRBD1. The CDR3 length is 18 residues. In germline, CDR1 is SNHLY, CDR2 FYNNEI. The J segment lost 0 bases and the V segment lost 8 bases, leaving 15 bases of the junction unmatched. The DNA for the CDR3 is TGTGCCAGCTGTTTATCGGGGACAGGACTGAGCTCCTACAATGAGCAGTTCTTC. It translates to CASCLSGTGLSSYNEQFF.

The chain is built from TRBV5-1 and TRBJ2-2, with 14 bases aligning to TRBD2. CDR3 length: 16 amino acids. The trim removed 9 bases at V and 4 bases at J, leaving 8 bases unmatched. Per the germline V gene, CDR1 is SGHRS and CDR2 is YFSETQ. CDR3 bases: TGCGCCACCGGGACTAGCGGGAGTATGAGCACCGGGGAGCTGTTTTTT. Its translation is CATGTSGSMSTGELFF.

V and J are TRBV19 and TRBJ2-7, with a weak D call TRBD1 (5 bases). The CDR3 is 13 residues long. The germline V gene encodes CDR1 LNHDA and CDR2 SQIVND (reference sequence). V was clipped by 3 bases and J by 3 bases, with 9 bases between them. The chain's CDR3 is CASSIGRGYEQYF. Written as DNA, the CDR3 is TGTGCCAGTAGTATCGGAAGGGGCTACGAGCAGTACTTC.

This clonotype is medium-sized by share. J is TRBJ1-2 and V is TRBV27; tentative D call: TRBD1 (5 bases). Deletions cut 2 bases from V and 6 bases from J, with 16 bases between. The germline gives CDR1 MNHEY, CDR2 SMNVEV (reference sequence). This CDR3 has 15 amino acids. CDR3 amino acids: CASSLGGYPYHGYTF. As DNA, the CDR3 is TGTGCCAGCAGTTTAGGGGGGTACCCTTACCATGGCTACACCTTC.

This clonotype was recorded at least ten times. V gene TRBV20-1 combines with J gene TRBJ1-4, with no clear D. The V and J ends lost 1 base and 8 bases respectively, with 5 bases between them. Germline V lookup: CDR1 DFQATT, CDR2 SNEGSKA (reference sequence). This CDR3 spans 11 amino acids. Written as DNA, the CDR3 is TGCAGTGCTAGAGGGTGGGAAAAACTGTTTTTT. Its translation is CSARGWEKLFF.

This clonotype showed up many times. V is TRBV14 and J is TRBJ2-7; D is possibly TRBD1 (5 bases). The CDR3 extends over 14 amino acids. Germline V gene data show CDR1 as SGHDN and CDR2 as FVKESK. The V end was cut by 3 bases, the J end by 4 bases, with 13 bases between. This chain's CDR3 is CASSQGQGTYEQYF. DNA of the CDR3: TGTGCCAGCAGCCAGGGGCAGGGTACTTACGAGCAGTACTTC.